This T cell receptor beta chain appears in the sequencing data of a study of T cells in Graves' hyperthyroidism and ophthalmopathy (dated by TCRdb to about 2019). Looking at the study overall: Peripheral blood samples were taken at initial diagnosis, before any treatment was given. Whether ophthalmopathy could be predicted prospectively was tested in an independent validation cohort made up of under 20 hyperthyroidism patients plus 17 patients who later progressed to ophthalmopathy. A discovery cohort of about 100 patients, approximately 45 with Graves' ophthalmopathy and more than 55 with stable Graves' hyperthyroidism, was used to find distinguishing TCR V-J signatures. The paper describes TCR Vbeta CDR3 sequencing of fewer than 150 peripheral blood samples, made up of about 41 ophthalmopathy patients, approximately 76 hyperthyroidism patients and 17 progressor patients. The 100 discovery patients were randomly split 7:3 into training and test sets. In several Graves' hyperthyroidism patients, the study also compared T-cell repertoires from thyroid tissue with T-cell repertoires from blood. After sampling, hyperthyroidism patients received methimazole starting at 30 mg daily, and ophthalmopathy patients received high-dose intravenous methylprednisolone.

TCR beta CDR3 regions were amplified from RNA transcripts. The TCR CDR3 was subjected to a first round of RT-PCR using the HTBI primer set and the Qiagen OneStep RT-PCR kit. The libraries were constructed in a second round of multiplex PCR and then size-selected and purified. Sequencing of the libraries was done on an Illumina HiSeq2000 using paired-end 100 bp reads. Processing in the source paper ran as follows. SOAPnuke was used to process the raw data, throwing out any read that contained adapters or uncalled bases, had a mean Phred below 15, or lacked an exact constant-primer or identifier match. High-quality paired reads were merged with COPE v1.2.5, and unique nucleotide sequences were defined as clonotypes. MiTCR v1.1 was used to align the clonotypes against IMGT TRBV, TRBD and TRBJ reference segments. Analysis was restricted to V-J combinations with a frequency above 0.0001, which covered roughly 99% of repertoires. A TCS score was defined as the ratio of F50 (clonal expansion) to E x V (chaos), with BLOSUM62-based TCRdist applied between CDR3 peptides within each V-J. Welch's t-statistics and random forest reduced 450 to 600 V-J features to roughly 13, which were used in a naive Bayes classifier (R e1071). TCRdb trimmed public reads at Q25 via fastp, called clones via MiXCR and kept in-frame beta chains. All rows with the same CDR3 protein become a single entry with the most common DNA and genes. The V and J calls shown here were made by TCRdb, not taken from the authors' results. The sample yields a few hundred thousand distinct CDR3 sequences; under 25% were counted once. The ten largest clones take up roughly 49% of the sample.

This clonotype has just a few counts. Which antigen it targets is not known. No base quality values were provided; no much bigger clone lies one nucleotide off. CDR1 and CDR2 are drawn from the germline V gene: ENHRY, SYGVKD. A distance of 11 bases separates the germline ends of V and J, which lose 4 bases and 0 bases respectively. From the cysteine through the phenylalanine, the CDR3 covers 15 amino acids. Only CDR3 DNA remains: 45 bases, in frame from the first base. What the research found in general, with its limitations: In validation, the model predicted progression to ophthalmopathy with 60% to 71% sensitivity and about 72% specificity, a median of 6.5 months before onset. In cross-validation, a model built on a 13 V-J signature told ophthalmopathy apart from stable hyperthyroidism with roughly 87% sensitivity and 81% to 82% specificity, and in testing the same model reached 80%/75%. Most expanded thyroid clonotypes (frequency above 0.001) were also detected in blood, a finding suggesting that blood repertoires may reflect thyroid immune responses. No statistical method was used to fix the sample size in advance, and group allocation was not hidden from the investigators.

Ophthalmopathy patients had moderately to severely active disease, with a Clinical Activity Score of 3 or more, a NOSPECS grade of 4 or more, and a disease duration of less than 3 months. The study excluded patients with uncontrolled infections, other autoimmune diseases, pregnancy or lactation. Diagnoses relied on clinical symptoms, serum thyroxine and TRAb, thyroid ultrasound and orbital computed tomography. PBMCs were isolated from about 9.1 ml of fresh peripheral blood by Ficoll-Paque density gradient centrifugation. Trizol reagent was used to extract total RNA, and RNA quality was then checked on an Agilent 2100 Bioanalyzer.

Sequenced: blood. The sequence is built from TRBV10-3 and TRBJ2-3, and TRBD2 may be the D gene, going by 6 matching bases. This receptor was identified in a woman in her 70s with Graves' ophthalmopathy. At the DNA level, the sequence is TGTGCCATCAGTGCACGGGGGTTTAGCACAGATACGCAGTATTTT. The translation is CAISARGFSTDTQYF.